This TCR beta chain was documented in a study of cytomegalovirus exposure and HLA in healthy donors. Whole-study findings and limits: Owing to their indistinguishability, certain V segments, notably TRBV6-2 and TRBV6-3, were excluded.

With respect to this clone: No antigen is known for it.

Germline V gives CDR1 GTSNPN, CDR2 SVGIG (reference sequence). V was clipped by 7 bases and J by 0 bases; unmatched bases: 6. The CDR3 has 13 residues. Use of 60 Vbeta and 13 Jbeta primers characterized the PCR. Assay: immunoSEQ multiplex PCR; the TCRdb copy retains only in-frame clones and omits some. Among 130,000 to 150,000 clones listed, 70% to 80% were seen once. The sequence derives from a female donor in good health and CMV-seronegative. Material: PBMCs. This chain connects TRBV30 to TRBJ2-7; 7 bases align to TRBD1. The CDR3, as DNA: TGTGCCTCAACGACAGGGAACTCCTACGAGCAGTACTTC. It is translated as CASTTGNSYEQYF.